The 20 T cell receptor beta chains presented below share a single source sample, sequenced in a study of T cell repertoires in cytomegalovirus infection. TCRdb re-called the reads with MiXCR, one entry per CDR3 protein. The repertoire holds under 600,000 distinct CDR3 sequences, with about 17% as singletons. Sequencing was done on a sample of CD8+ T cells from PBMCs. The source of these receptors is a human donor in good health (CMV status not recorded). Some clones in this sample may be carry-over from other donors' samples.

The gene calls are TRBV2 and TRBJ2-7, with 8 bases lining up with TRBD2. Trimming cost V 9 bases and J 2 bases; bases outside gene matches: 9. The CDR3 runs to 14 residues. The V gene's germline CDR1 is SNHLY and CDR2 FYNNEI. The CDR3 sequence is CAREVAGMAYEQYF. The CDR3 DNA is TGTGCCAGGGAAGTAGCGGGGATGGCCTACGAGCAGTACTTC.

V gene TRBV15 combines with J gene TRBJ1-2, with 12 bases lining up with TRBD1. The CDR3 length is 14 residues. Germline V gives CDR1 LNHNV, CDR2 YYDKDF (reference sequence). V was pared by 5 bases and J by 8 bases, with 6 bases of the junction left unmatched. The CDR3 here is CATSGGQGAEGYTF. The CDR3, as DNA: TGTGCCACCAGCGGGGGACAGGGGGCGGAAGGCTACACCTTC.

The chain couples TRBV5-8 to TRBJ1-5; D remains unclear. This CDR3 is 15 amino acids long. Trimming took 4 bases from V and 2 from J, leaving 13 bases between them. Per the germline V gene, CDR1 is SGHTS and CDR2 is YDEGEE. Written as DNA, the CDR3 is TGTGCCAGCAGCCTATTCTTGGAGGGCAATCAGCCCCAGCATTTT. Protein sequence: CASSLFLEGNQPQHF.

The table lists this clonotype with a few counts. The chain has TRBV28 and TRBJ2-5, with 12 nucleotides matching TRBD2. Germline CDR1 is MDHEN and CDR2 is SYDVKM. The CDR3 runs to 16 residues. V shed 3 bases, J shed 4 bases, and the junction held 6 bases outside the gene matches. CDR3 protein: CASSFMASGRGETQYF. CDR3 coding DNA: TGTGCCAGCAGTTTTATGGCTAGCGGGAGGGGAGAGACCCAGTACTTC. The entire variable domain, with the rest obtained from reference TRBV28 and TRBJ2-5, is as follows: DVKVTQSSRYLVKRTGEKVFLECVQDMDHENMFWYRQDPGLGLRLIYFSYDVKMKEKGDIPEGYSVSREKKERFSLILESASTNQTSMYLCASSFMASGRGETQYFGPGTRLLVL.

V is TRBV3-1 and J is TRBJ2-7; 7 bases agree with TRBD1. The V gene end was trimmed by 4 bases and the J gene end by 8 bases; junction bases not matched to a gene: 11. Germline CDR1 and CDR2: LGHDT and YNNKEL (reference sequence). The CDR3 contains 14 residues. The CDR3 sequence is CASSPRTGPKKQYF. The CDR3 nucleotides read TGTGCCAGCAGCCCTCGGACAGGACCCAAGAAGCAGTACTTC.

The rearrangement joins TRBV24-1 to TRBJ2-4; 10 nucleotides align to TRBD2. The CDR3 spans 14 residues. Per the germline V gene, CDR1 is KGHDR and CDR2 is SFDVKD. V trimming: 6 bases; J trimming: 8 bases; junction bases outside the gene matches: 6. CDR3 sequence (DNA): TGTGCCACCAGTAGCGGGGGGGCCGGGGACATTCAGTACTTC. Its protein product is CATSSGGAGDIQYF.

This clonotype turned up a few times. This chain uses TRBV6-1 with TRBJ1-1; tentative D call: TRBD1 (5 bases). The CDR3 loop spans 13 amino acids. V dropped 8 bases and J dropped 7 bases, with 17 bases sitting between them. Germline assignment: CDR1 MNHNS and CDR2 SASEGT. CDR3 region: CASGGPKSGEAFF. CDR3 nucleotides: TGTGCCAGCGGGGGACCAAAGAGTGGTGAAGCTTTCTTT.

This clonotype was seen at least ten times. This chain connects TRBV6-7 to TRBJ2-1; 13 nucleotides align to TRBD2. TRBV6-7 carries the ORF label, with uncertain function. J lost 3 bases, V lost 5 bases, and 16 bases had no gene match. The CDR3 has 20 amino acids. CDR3 DNA: TGTGCCAGCAGTCAAACTTGGACTAGCGGGAGACGGCTCATCTACAATGAGCAGTTCTTC. Residues: CASSQTWTSGRRLIYNEQFF.

The chain recombines TRBV9 with TRBJ2-1; 9 bases are a match to TRBD2. This CDR3 spans 18 amino acids. In germline, CDR1 is SGDLS, CDR2 YYNGEE. With 3 bases clipped from V and 3 bases from J, the junction kept 13 bases outside the gene matches. This CDR3 reads CASSADSLLAGNYNEQFF. The DNA of the CDR3 is TGTGCCAGCAGCGCTGACTCCCTTCTAGCGGGAAACTACAATGAGCAGTTCTTC.

This clonotype was seen more than once but under ten times. This sequence joins TRBV20-1 and TRBJ2-1; perhaps D is TRBD1 or TRBD2 (5 bases each). The CDR3 totals 12 residues. From germline, CDR1 is DFQATT and CDR2 SNEGSKA (reference sequence). The CDR3 reads CSGMGPRNEQFF. CDR3 DNA: TGCAGCGGGATGGGACCAAGAAATGAGCAGTTCTTC.

V and J are TRBV12-3 or TRBV12-4 and TRBJ2-5; 7 positions agree with TRBD1. Trimming at V came to 4 bases and at J to 5 bases, leaving 10 bases not matched to a gene. There are 15 residues in the CDR3. CDR3 DNA: TGTGCCAGCAGTTCAGGGCTCTTACAGGGGGAGACCCAGTACTTC. Protein product: CASSSGLLQGETQYF.

There are a few counts of this clonotype. V is TRBV5-1 and J is TRBJ1-2; TRBD1 matches 7 bases. Trimming removed 5 bases from V and 6 bases from J; junction bases left unmatched: 1. Germline V gene sequence: CDR1 SGHRS, CDR2 YFSETQ. This CDR3 comprises 11 residues. The CDR3, as DNA: TGCGCCAGCAGTGACAGGGATGGCTACACCTTC. Translation: CASSDRDGYTF. Based on the CDR3 plus reference TRBV5-1 and TRBJ1-2, the full variable domain is KAGVTQTPRYLIKTRGQQVTLSCSPISGHRSVSWYQQTPGQGLQFLFEYFSETQRNKGNFPGRFSGRQFSNSRSEMNVSTLELGDSALYLCASSDRDGYTFGSGTRLTVV.

There are many counts of this clonotype. The CDR3 region is CASSLEGQPSYEQYF. CDR3 in DNA: TGTGCCAGCAGCTTAGAGGGACAGCCGTCCTACGAGCAGTACTTC. The chain employs TRBV7-6 and TRBJ2-7, with 7 positions matching TRBD1. Germline-derived CDR1 and CDR2 are SGHVS and FNYEAQ. The CDR3 sequence is 15 residues long. V gave up 1 base and J gave up 1 base; unmatched junction bases: 4.

This clonotype has ten or more counts. CDR3 residues: CASIREGPNTGELFF. The CDR3 DNA reads TGTGCCAGCATCCGGGAGGGCCCCAACACCGGGGAGCTGTTTTTT. The chain links TRBV7-2 to TRBJ2-2, with 8 bases aligning to TRBD2. This CDR3 has 15 amino acids. V was pared by 7 bases and J by 2 bases, with 6 bases of the junction left unmatched. Germline assignment: CDR1 SGHTA and CDR2 FQGNSA.

This clonotype was detected a few times. V usage is TRBV28 and J usage is TRBJ1-2; no clear D gene. CDR1 and CDR2 (germline): MDHEN, SYDVKM. The CDR3 is made up of 16 amino acids. Trimming left V 6 bases short and J 0 bases short, with 17 bases between. DNA for the CDR3: TGTGCCAGCAGGTCCGGTGGTTCGATAGCTAACTATGGCTACACCTTC. Amino acid sequence: CASRSGGSIANYGYTF.

The chain combines TRBV3-1 with TRBJ2-5; D possibly corresponds to TRBD2 (6 bases). V lost 2 bases and J lost 1, with 14 bases in between. Germline values: CDR1 LGHDT, CDR2 YNNKEL (reference sequence). This CDR3 region has 16 residues. The CDR3: CASSQTREELQETQYF. CDR3 DNA: TGTGCCAGCAGCCAAACGAGGGAGGAACTCCAAGAGACCCAGTACTTC.

This chain uses TRBV5-1 with TRBJ2-7; 10 bases align to TRBD2. With V trimmed by 4 bases and J by 1 base, 2 bases remained unmatched. The CDR3 is 14 residues long. Germline V gives CDR1 SGHRS, CDR2 YFSETQ. The CDR3 bases are TGCGCCAGCAGCGGGGGACTAGCGTCCTACGAGCAGTACTTC. As protein: CASSGGLASYEQYF.

The table lists this clonotype with many counts. The chain uses TRBV27 and TRBJ2-3; tentatively, D is TRBD1 (6 bases). Germline assignment: CDR1 MNHEY and CDR2 SMNVEV (reference sequence). V shed 1 base and J shed 1 base, with 12 bases lying between them. CDR3 length equals 16 residues. The CDR3, as DNA: TGTGCCAGCAGTTTATTCAACAGGGTCGGCACAGATACGCAGTATTTT. Protein: CASSLFNRVGTDTQYF.

In its sample, this clonotype was seen a few times. V usage is TRBV7-3 and J usage is TRBJ2-5, with a weak D call TRBD2 (6 bases). Between the trimmed V and J ends, which lost 1 base and 1 base, there was a span of 10 bases. The CDR3 is 15 amino acids. Germline V gene data show CDR1 as SGHTA and CDR2 as FQGTGA. CDR3 region: CASSLSGGTQETQYF. CDR3 nucleotides: TGTGCCAGCAGCTTAAGTGGCGGGACCCAAGAGACCCAGTACTTC.

This chain connects TRBV15 to TRBJ2-7; D might be TRBD1 (6 bases). The germline V and J ends were trimmed by 2 bases and 5 bases, with 13 bases remaining between them. The length of the CDR3 is 14 residues. CDR1 and CDR2 from the germline V gene are LNHNV and YYDKDF (reference sequence). Here the CDR3 DNA reads TGTGCCACCAGCAGAAACAGGGTGGACCACGAGCAGTACTTC. Translating it yields CATSRNRVDHEQYF.